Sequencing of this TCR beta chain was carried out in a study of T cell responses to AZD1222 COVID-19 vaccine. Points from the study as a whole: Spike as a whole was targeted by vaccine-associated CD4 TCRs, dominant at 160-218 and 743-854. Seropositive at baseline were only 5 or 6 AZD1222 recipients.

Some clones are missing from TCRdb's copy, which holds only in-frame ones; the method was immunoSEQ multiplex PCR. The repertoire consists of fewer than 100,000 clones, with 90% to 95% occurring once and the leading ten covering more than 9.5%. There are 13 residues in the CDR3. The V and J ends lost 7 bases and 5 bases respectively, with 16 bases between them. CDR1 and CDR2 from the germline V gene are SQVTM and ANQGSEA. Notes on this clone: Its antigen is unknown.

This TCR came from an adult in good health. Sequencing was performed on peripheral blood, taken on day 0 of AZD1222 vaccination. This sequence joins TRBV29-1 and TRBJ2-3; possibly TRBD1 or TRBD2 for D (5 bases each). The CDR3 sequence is CSGMGPPLDTQYF. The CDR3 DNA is TGCAGCGGTATGGGACCCCCTTTAGATACGCAGTATTTT.